The clone carrying this T cell receptor (beta chain) was found many times. TCRdb re-called the 5' RACE reads with MiXCR, one entry per CDR3 protein. The data hold fewer than 65,000 distinct CDR3 sequences, with approximately 8% observed a single time. The entry originates in a study of early T cells in non-severe SARS-CoV-2 infection. The CDR3 sequence is 14 residues long. From germline, CDR1 is SNHLY and CDR2 FYNNEI. J lost 13 bases, V lost 1 base, and 3 bases had no gene match. The gene calls are TRBV2 and TRBJ2-1; 14 bases line up with TRBD2. The starting material was whole blood, obtained at baseline. This TCR was sampled from an adult who was a healthcare worker with PCR-confirmed SARS-CoV-2 infection or an uninfected control (not recorded which). CDR3 protein: CASSEGGLAGVQFF. The CDR3 DNA reads as TGTGCCAGCAGTGAAGGGGGACTAGCGGGAGTTCAGTTCTTC. The whole variable domain, filled in from reference TRBV2 and TRBJ2-1, reads EPEVTQTPSHQVTQMGQEVILRCVPISNHLYFYWYRQILGQKVEFLVSFYNNEISEKSEIFDDQFSVERPDGSNFTLKIRSTKLEDSAMYFCASSEGGLAGVQFFGPGTRLTVL.